This T cell receptor (beta chain) was recorded in a study of Tregs in tolerant kidney transplant recipients. Overall study findings and caveats: Biological reproducibility was not directly addressed, but technical replication error appeared minimal. Tregs expanded with activated donor B cells seemed most donor-specific.

A word on this clone: Antigen: not known.

Germline CDR1 reads SGDLS; CDR2 reads YYNGEE. The ends were cut back, 0 bases at V and 4 bases at J, with 16 bases in the middle. This CDR3 has 16 amino acids. Data came from immunoSEQ multiplex PCR; TCRdb stores just in-frame clones and leaves some out. The sample has about 77,000 clones; 98% are singletons. The gene calls are TRBV9 and TRBJ1-1; a weak D match, TRBD1 (5 bases). The receptor was isolated from a human donor who received a combined kidney and bone marrow transplant. The source material was CD4+ T cells from blood, sampled before the transplant. The DNA for the CDR3 is TGTGCCAGCAGCGTAGGGGCTTCGGTGGGGGGCACTGAAGCTTTCTTT. Its translation is CASSVGASVGGTEAFF.